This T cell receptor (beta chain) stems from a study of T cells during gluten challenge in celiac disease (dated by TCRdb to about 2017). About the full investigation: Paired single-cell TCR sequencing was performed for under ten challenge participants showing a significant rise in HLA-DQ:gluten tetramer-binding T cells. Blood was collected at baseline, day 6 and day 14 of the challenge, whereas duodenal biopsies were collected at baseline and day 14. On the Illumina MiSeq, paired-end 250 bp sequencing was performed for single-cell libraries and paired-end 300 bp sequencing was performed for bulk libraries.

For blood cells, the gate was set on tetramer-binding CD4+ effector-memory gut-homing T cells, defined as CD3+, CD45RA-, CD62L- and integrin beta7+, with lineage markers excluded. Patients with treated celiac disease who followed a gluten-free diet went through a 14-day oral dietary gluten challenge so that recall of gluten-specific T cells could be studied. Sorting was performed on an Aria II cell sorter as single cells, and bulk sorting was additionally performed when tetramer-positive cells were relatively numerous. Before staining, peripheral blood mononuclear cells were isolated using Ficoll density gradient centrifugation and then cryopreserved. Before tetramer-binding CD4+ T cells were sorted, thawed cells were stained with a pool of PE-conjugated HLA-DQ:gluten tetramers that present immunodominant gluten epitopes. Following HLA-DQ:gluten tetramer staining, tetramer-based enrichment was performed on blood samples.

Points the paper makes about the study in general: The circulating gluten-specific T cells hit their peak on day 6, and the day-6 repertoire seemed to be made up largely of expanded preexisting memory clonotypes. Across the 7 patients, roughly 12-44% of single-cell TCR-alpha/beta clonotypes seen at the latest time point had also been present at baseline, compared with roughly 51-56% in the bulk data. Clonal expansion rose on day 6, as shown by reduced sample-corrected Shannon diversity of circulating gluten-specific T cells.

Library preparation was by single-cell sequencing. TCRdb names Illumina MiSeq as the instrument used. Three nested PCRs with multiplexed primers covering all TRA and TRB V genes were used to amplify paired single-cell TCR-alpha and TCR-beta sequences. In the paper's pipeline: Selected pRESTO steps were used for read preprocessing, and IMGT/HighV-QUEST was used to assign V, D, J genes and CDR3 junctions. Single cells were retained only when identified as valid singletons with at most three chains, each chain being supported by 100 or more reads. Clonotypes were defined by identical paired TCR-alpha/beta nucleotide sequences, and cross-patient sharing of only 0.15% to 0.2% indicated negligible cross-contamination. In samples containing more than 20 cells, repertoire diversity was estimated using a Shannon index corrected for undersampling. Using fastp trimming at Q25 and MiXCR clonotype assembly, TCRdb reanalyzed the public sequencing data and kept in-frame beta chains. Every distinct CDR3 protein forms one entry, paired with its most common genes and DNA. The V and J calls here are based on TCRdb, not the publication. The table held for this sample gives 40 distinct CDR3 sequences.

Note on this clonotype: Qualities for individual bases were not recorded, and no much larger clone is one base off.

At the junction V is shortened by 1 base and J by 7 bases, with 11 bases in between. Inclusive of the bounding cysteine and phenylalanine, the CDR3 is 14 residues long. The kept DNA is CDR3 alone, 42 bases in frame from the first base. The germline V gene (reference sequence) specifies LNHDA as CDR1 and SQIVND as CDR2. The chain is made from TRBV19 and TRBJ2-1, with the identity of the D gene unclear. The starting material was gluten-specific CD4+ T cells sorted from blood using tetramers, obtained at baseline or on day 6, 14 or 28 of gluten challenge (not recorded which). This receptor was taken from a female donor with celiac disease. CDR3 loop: CASSIGALVNEQFF. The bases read TGTGCCAGTAGTATAGGGGCCCTTGTAAATGAGCAGTTCTTC. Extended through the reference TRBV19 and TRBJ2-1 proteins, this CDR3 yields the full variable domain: DGGITQSPKYLFRKEGQNVTLSCEQNLNHDAMYWYRQDPGQGLRLIYYSQIVNDFQKGDIAEGYSVSREKKESFPLTVTSAQKNPTAFYLCASSIGALVNEQFFGPGTRLTVL.